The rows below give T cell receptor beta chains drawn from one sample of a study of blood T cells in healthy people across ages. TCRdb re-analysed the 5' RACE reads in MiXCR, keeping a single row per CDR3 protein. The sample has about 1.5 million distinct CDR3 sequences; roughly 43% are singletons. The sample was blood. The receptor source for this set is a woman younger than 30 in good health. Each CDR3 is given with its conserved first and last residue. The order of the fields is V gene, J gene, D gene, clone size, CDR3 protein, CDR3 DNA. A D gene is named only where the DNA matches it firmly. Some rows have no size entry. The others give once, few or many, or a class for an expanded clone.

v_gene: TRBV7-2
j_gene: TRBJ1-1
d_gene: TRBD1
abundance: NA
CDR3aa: CASSLWDRGRDTEAFF
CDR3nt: TGTGCCAGCAGCTTATGGGACAGGGGGCGGGACACTGAAGCTTTCTTT

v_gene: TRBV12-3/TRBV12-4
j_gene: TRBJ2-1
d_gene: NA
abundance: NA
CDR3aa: CATRQDTEQFF
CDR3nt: TGTGCCACCCGACAGGATACCGAGCAGTTCTTC

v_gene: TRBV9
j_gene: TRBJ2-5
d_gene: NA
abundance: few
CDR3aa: CASSVEARGGETQYF
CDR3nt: TGTGCCAGCAGCGTAGAAGCGAGGGGGGGGGAGACCCAGTACTTC

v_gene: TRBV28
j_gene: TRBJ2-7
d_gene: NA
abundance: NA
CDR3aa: CASSLSGRGLREQYF
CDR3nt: TGTGCCAGCAGTTTGTCTGGCAGAGGCTTACGCGAGCAGTACTTC

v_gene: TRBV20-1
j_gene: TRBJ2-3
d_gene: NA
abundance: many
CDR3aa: CSARGGTDTQYF
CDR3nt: TGCAGTGCTAGGGGGGGCACAGATACGCAGTATTTT

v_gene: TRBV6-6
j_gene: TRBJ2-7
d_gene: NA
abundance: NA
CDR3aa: CASNNGYEQYF
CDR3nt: TGTGCCAGCAACAACGGGTACGAGCAGTACTTC

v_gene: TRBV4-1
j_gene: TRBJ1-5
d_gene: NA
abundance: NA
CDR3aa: CASSQSGLSNQPQHF
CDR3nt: TGCGCCAGCAGCCAATCAGGGTTAAGCAATCAGCCCCAGCATTTT

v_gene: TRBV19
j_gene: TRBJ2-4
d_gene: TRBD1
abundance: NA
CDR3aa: CASSTGQVKNIQYF
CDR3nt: TGTGCCAGTAGTACGGGACAGGTCAAAAACATTCAGTACTTC

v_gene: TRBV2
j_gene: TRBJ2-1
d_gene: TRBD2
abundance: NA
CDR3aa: CASSEGVAGGTNEQFF
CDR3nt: TGTGCCAGCAGTGAAGGGGTAGCGGGAGGGACCAATGAGCAGTTCTTC

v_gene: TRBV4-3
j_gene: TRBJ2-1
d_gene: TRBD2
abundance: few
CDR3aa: CASSQDSSGGFYEQFF
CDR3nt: TGCGCCAGCAGCCAAGACTCTAGCGGGGGATTTTATGAGCAGTTCTTC

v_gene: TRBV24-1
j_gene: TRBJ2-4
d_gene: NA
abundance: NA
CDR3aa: CATSADNEQYF
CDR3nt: TGTGCCACCAGTGCGGACAATGAGCAGTACTTC

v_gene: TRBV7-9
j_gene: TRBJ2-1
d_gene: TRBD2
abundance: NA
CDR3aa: CASSPAGGSSYNEQFF
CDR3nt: TGTGCCAGCAGCCCCGCGGGGGGAAGCTCCTACAATGAGCAGTTCTTC

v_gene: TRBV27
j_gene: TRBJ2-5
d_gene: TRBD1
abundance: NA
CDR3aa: CASGQGNNEQYF
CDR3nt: TGTGCCAGTGGACAGGGTAACAATGAGCAGTACTTC

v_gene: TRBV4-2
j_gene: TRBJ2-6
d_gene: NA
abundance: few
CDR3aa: CASSLTRGSGANVLTF
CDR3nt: TGTGCCAGCAGCTTGACGAGGGGCTCTGGGGCCAACGTCCTGACTTTC

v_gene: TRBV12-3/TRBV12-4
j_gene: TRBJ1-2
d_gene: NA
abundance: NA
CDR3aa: CAGTMIQGGGYTF
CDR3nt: TGTGCCGGCACTATGATTCAGGGCGGCGGCTACACCTTC

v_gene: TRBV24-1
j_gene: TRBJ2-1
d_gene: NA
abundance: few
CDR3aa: CATSDSSFTAAGYNEQFF
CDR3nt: TGTGCCACCAGTGATTCCTCATTTACAGCCGCTGGCTACAATGAGCAGTTCTTC

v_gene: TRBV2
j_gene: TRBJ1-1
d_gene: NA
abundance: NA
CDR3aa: CASSELVTGVTEAFF
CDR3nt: TGTGCCAGCAGTGAACTGGTGACAGGTGTCACTGAAGCTTTCTTT

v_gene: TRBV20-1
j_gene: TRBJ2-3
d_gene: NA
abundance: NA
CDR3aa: CSARDPSRPLLTDTQYF
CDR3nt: TGCAGTGCTAGAGATCCAAGCCGACCATTACTCACAGATACGCAGTATTTT

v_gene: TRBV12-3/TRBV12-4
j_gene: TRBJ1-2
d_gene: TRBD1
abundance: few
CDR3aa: CASRDTGDLYGYTF
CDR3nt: TGTGCCAGCAGGGATACAGGGGACCTCTATGGCTACACCTTC

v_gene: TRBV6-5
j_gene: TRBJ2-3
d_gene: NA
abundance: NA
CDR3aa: CASSYSRSYRIIDTQYF
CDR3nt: TGTGCCAGCAGTTACTCCCGGTCTTACCGGATTATAGATACGCAGTATTTT

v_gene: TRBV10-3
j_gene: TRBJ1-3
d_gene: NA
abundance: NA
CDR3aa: CAISGTGPSGNTIYF
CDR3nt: TGTGCCATCAGCGGAACAGGTCCCTCTGGAAACACCATATATTTT

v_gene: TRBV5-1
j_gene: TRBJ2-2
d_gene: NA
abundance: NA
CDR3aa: CASSPFGANTGELFF
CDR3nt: TGCGCCAGCAGCCCATTTGGGGCGAACACCGGGGAGCTGTTTTTT

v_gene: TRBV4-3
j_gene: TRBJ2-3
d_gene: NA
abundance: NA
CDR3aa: CASSQDGHTDTQYF
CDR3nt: TGCGCCAGCAGCCAAGATGGCCACACAGATACGCAGTATTTT

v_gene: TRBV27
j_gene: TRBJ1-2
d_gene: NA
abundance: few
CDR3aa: CASRFRGGSYGYTF
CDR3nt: TGTGCCAGCAGGTTCCGGGGGGGGAGTTATGGCTACACCTTC

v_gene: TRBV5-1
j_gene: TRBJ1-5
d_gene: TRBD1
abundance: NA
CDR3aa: CASSLEGRDRNQPQHF
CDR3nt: TGCGCCAGCAGCTTGGAGGGGCGGGACAGAAATCAGCCCCAGCATTTT

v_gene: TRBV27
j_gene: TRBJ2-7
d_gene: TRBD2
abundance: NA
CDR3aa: CASSVGTRVYEQYF
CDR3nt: TGTGCCAGCAGTGTCGGGACTAGGGTCTACGAGCAGTACTTC

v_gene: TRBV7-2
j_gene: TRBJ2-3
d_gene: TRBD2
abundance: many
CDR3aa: CASRAKREGSTDTQYF
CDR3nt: TGTGCCAGCAGAGCAAAGCGGGAGGGTAGCACAGATACGCAGTATTTT

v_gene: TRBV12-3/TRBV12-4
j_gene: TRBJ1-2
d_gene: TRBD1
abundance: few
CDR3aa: CASSRPGTGPNYGYTF
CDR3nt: TGTGCCAGCAGTCGTCCCGGGACAGGGCCGAACTATGGCTACACCTTC

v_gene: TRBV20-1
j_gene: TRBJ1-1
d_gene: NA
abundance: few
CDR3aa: CSARNKMNTEAFF
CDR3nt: TGCAGTGCTAGAAATAAGATGAACACTGAAGCTTTCTTT

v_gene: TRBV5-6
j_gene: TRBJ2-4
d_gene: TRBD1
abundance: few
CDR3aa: CASSLGVGQGDIQYF
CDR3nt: TGTGCCAGCAGCTTGGGGGTCGGGCAGGGGGACATTCAGTACTTC

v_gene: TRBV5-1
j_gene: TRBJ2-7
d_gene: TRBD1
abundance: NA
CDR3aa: CASSLYRGFYEQYF
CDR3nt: TGCGCCAGCAGCTTGTACAGGGGCTTCTACGAGCAGTACTTC

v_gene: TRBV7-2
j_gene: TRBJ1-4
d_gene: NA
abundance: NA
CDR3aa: CASSSREGFNEKLFF
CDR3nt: TGTGCCAGCAGCTCAAGGGAGGGCTTTAATGAAAAACTGTTTTTT

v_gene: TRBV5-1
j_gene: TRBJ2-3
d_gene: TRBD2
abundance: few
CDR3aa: CASTPGLATDTQYF
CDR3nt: TGCGCCAGCACCCCGGGACTAGCGACAGATACGCAGTATTTT

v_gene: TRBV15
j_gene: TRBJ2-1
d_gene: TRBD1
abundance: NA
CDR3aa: CATSREGTGDYNEQFF
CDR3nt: TGTGCCACCAGCAGAGAGGGAACAGGGGATTACAATGAGCAGTTCTTC

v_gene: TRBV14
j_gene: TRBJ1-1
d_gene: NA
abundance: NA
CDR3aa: CASSALWGTEAFF
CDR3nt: TGTGCCAGCTCTGCACTATGGGGCACTGAAGCTTTCTTT

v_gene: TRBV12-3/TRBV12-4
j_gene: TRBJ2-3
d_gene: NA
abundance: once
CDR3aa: CASSLGAYTQYF
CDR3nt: TGTGCCAGCAGTCTAGGAGCATATACGCAGTATTTT

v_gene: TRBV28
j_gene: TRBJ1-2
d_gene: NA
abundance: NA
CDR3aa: CASATIFEAGTNYGYTF
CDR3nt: TGTGCCAGCGCGACAATCTTTGAGGCAGGGACTAACTATGGCTACACCTTC

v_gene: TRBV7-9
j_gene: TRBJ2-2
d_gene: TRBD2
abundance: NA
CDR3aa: CASSPSTGGTGELFF
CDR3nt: TGTGCCAGCAGCCCCTCTACGGGGGGCACCGGGGAGCTGTTTTTT

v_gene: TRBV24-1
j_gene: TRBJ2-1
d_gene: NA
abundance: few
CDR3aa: CATSDLSVRNEQFF
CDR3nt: TGTGCCACCAGTGATTTGAGTGTGCGGAATGAGCAGTTCTTC

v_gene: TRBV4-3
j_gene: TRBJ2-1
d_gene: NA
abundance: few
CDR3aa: CASSQDSGAGSEQFF
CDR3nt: TGCGCCAGCAGCCAAGATTCCGGGGCCGGCAGTGAGCAGTTCTTC

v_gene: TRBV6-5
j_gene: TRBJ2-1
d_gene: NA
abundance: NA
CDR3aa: CASRTTQGRNEQFF
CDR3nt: TGTGCCAGCAGAACCACCCAGGGGAGAAATGAGCAGTTCTTC

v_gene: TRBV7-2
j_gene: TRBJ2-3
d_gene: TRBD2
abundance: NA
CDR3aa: CASSYRTSETDTQYF
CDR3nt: TGTGCCAGCAGCTACAGGACTAGCGAGACAGATACGCAGTATTTT

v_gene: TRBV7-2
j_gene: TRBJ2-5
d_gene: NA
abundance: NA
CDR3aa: CASSEFSKTTQYF
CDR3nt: TGTGCCAGCAGCGAGTTCTCCAAGACGACCCAGTACTTC

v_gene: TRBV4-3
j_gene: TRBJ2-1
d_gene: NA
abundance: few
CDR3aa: CASSQSRGGSYNEQFF
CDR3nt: TGCGCCAGCAGCCAGAGTAGAGGGGGCTCCTACAATGAGCAGTTCTTC

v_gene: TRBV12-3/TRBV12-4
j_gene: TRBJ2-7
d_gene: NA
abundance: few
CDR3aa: CASSNPHGRRLYEQYF
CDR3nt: TGTGCCAGCAGTAACCCCCACGGCAGGAGACTCTACGAGCAGTACTTC

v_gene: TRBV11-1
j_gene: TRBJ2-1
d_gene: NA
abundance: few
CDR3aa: CASSLVGGLNNEQFF
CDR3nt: TGTGCCAGCAGCTTAGTCGGGGGCTTAAACAATGAGCAGTTCTTC

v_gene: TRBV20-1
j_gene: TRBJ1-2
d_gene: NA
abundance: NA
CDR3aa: CSARDLRAANYGYTF
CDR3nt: TGCAGTGCTAGAGATCTCCGGGCGGCTAACTATGGCTACACCTTC

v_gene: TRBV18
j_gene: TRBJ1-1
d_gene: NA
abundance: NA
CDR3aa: CASSPAGRWNTEAFF
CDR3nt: TGTGCCAGCTCACCGGCTGGGCGGTGGAACACTGAAGCTTTCTTT

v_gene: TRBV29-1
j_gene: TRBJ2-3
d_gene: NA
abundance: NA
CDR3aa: CSVETPRYF
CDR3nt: TGCAGCGTTGAGACCCCTCGGTATTTT

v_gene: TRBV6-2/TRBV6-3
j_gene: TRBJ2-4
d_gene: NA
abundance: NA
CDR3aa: CASSLGHFYIQYF
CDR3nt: TGTGCCAGCAGCCTGGGACATTTCTACATTCAGTACTTC

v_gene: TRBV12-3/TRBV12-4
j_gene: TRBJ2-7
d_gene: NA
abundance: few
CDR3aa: CASSLNHGAEQYF
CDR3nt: TGTGCCAGCAGTTTAAACCACGGGGCGGAGCAGTACTTC

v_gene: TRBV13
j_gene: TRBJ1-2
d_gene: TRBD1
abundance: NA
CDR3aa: CASSLRGQGDYGYTF
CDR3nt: TGTGCCAGCAGCTTGCGGGGACAGGGGGACTATGGCTACACCTTC